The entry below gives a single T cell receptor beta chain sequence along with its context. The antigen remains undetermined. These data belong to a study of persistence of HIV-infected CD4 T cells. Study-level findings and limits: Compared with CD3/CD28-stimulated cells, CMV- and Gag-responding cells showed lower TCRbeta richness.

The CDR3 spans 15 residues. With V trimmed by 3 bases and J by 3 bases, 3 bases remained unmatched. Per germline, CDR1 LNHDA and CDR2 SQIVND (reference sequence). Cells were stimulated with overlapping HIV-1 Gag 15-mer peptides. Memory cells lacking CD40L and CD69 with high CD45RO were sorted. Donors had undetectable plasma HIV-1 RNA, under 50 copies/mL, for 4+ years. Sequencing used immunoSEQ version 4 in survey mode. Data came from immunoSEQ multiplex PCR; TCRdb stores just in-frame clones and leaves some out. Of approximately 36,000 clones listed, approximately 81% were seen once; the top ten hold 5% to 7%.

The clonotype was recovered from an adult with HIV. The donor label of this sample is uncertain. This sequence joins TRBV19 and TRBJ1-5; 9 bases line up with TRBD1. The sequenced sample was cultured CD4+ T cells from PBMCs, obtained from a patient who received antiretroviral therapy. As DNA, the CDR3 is TGTGCCAGTAGTATGGGACAGGGCTACAATCAGCCCCAGCATTTT. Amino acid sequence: CASSMGQGYNQPQHF.